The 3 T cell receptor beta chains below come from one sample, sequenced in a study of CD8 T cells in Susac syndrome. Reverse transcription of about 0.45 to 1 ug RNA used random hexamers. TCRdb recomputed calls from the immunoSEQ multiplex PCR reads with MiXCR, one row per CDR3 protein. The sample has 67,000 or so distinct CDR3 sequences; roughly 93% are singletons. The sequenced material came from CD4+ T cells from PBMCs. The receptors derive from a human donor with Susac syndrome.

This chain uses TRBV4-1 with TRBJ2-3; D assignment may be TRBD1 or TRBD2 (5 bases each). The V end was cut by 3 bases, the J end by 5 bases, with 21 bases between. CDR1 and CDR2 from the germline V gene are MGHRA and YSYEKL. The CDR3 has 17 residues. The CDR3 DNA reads TGCGCCAGCAGCCACTCCCCGGCCCGAGGGGTTCAAGATACGCAGTATTTT. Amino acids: CASSHSPARGVQDTQYF.

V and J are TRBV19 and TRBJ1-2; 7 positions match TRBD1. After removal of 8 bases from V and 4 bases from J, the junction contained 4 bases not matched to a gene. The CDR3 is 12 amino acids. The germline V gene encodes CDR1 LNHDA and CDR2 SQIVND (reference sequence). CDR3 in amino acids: CASARQGYGYTF. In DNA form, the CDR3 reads TGTGCCAGTGCTAGACAGGGCTATGGCTACACCTTC.

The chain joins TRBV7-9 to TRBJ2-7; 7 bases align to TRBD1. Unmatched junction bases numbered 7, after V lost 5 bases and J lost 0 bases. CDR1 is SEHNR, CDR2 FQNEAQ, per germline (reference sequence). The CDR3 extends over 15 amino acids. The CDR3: CASSGGQTPSYEQYF. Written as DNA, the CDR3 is TGTGCCAGCAGCGGGGGACAGACCCCCTCCTACGAGCAGTACTTC. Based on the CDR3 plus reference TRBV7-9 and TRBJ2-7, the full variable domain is DTGVSQNPRHKITKRGQNVTFRCDPISEHNRLYWYRQTLGQGPEFLTYFQNEAQLEKSRLLSDRFSAERPKGSFSTLEIQRTEQGDSAMYLCASSGGQTPSYEQYFGPGTRLTVT.